The 19 T cell receptor beta chains below were found in one sample sequenced in a study of blood T cell repertoires in COVID-19. Only in-frame clones appear in the TCRdb table, and some are missing; sequencing was by immunoSEQ multiplex PCR. The sample gives tens of thousands of clones, about three quarters of which show up once; around 25% is in the top ten. The sample consisted of peripheral blood. Every receptor here comes from a human donor in a cohort sampled during active COVID-19.

The rearrangement joins TRBV5-4 to TRBJ2-5, with D possibly matching TRBD1 (5 bases). V lost 0 bases to trimming and J lost 4 bases, with 16 bases between them. Germline CDR1 SGHNT, CDR2 YYREEE (reference sequence). The CDR3 runs 16 residues. The CDR3 is CASSLEGARSIETQYF. The CDR3 nucleotides read TGTGCCAGCAGCTTGGAAGGGGCGCGTTCTATAGAGACCCAGTACTTC.

This clone was seen a handful of times. The rearrangement links TRBV9 to TRBJ1-4; tentatively, D is TRBD1 (6 bases). Germline-derived CDR1 and CDR2 are SGDLS and YYNGEE. This CDR3 region has 15 residues. Trimming left V 0 bases short and J 7 bases short, with 13 bases between. The CDR3 spells CASSVDGTRGEKLFF. For the CDR3, the DNA is TGTGCCAGCAGCGTAGATGGGACACGTGGTGAAAAACTGTTTTTT.

The chain carries TRBV4-1 and TRBJ1-4, with D uncertain. Trimming pared 2 bases from V and 4 bases from J, leaving 2 bases between. CDR1 is MGHRA and CDR2 is YSYEKL in the germline V gene. This CDR3 region has 12 residues. CDR3 nucleotides: TGCGCCAGCAGCCAATATAATGAAAAACTGTTTTTT. It translates to CASSQYNEKLFF.

In regard to this clone: The junction does not match germline at one end; this may be a read error. The rearrangement links TRBV7-2 to TRBJ2-1; 7 bases are shared with TRBD2. CDR1 is SGHTA, CDR2 FQGNSA, per germline. This CDR3 has 15 residues. In DNA, the CDR3 is TGTGCCAGCAGTTTAGCGGGCAGCTCCTACAATGAGCAGTTCTTC. Its translation is CASSLAGSSYNEQFF.

This clone appeared a single time. At one end the junction does not follow the germline gene, possibly because of a read error. The J gene is TRBJ2-7, the V gene TRBV5-6; 10 bases agree with TRBD1. CDR1 and CDR2 from the germline V gene are SGHDT and YYEEEE. The CDR3 is 13 amino acids. The CDR3 here is CASSPTGTGASSF. DNA of the CDR3: TGTGCCAGCAGCCCTACCGGGACAGGGGCAAGTTCCTTC.

The rearrangement links TRBV19 to TRBJ1-5, with 7 nucleotides matching TRBD1. Looked up from germline, CDR1 is LNHDA and CDR2 is SQIVND (reference sequence). The CDR3 totals 16 residues. With 6 bases clipped from V and 0 bases from J, the junction kept 8 bases outside the gene matches. The CDR3 bases are TGTGCCAGTAGCCCGAGCAGGGGGGATAGCAATCAGCCCCAGCATTTT. This gives the protein CASSPSRGDSNQPQHF.

CDR3 in amino acids: CASTTSGLQETQYF. For the CDR3, the DNA is TGCGCCAGCACGACTAGCGGACTACAAGAGACCCAGTACTTC. This chain links TRBV5-1 with TRBJ2-5, with TRBD2 matching over 9 bases. CDR3 length: 14 residues. The germline gives CDR1 SGHRS, CDR2 YFSETQ. V was pared by 6 bases and J by 2 bases, with 5 bases of the junction left unmatched. Full variable domain (remainder filled in from reference TRBV5-1 and TRBJ2-5): KAGVTQTPRYLIKTRGQQVTLSCSPISGHRSVSWYQQTPGQGLQFLFEYFSETQRNKGNFPGRFSGRQFSNSRSEMNVSTLELGDSALYLCASTTSGLQETQYFGPGTRLLVL.

V and J are TRBV3-1 (or the pseudogene TRBV3-2) and TRBJ2-2; the match to TRBD2 covers 11 bases. Losses at the gene ends were 1 base for V and 4 bases for J; bases not matched to a gene: 14. The CDR3 spans 20 residues. The germline V gene has CDR1 LGHDT and CDR2 YNNKEL (reference sequence). The CDR3 DNA sequence: TGTGCCAGCAGCCAAGGGTTTACTAGCGGGAGCCCCGGCGCCACCGGGGAGCTGTTTTTT. This codes for CASSQGFTSGSPGATGELFF.

The rearrangement links TRBV20-1 to TRBJ1-4; D unresolved. The germline V gene has CDR1 DFQATT and CDR2 SNEGSKA (reference sequence). The V gene lost 3 bases and the J gene lost 0 bases, with 11 bases spanning the gap. This CDR3 has 15 residues. The CDR3 reads CSASYALATNEKLFF. CDR3 bases: TGCAGTGCTAGTTACGCACTCGCAACTAATGAAAAACTGTTTTTT.

The chain links TRBV3-1 (or the pseudogene TRBV3-2) to TRBJ2-4, with TRBD1 identical over 10 bases. V was pared by 1 base and J by 7 bases, with 4 bases of the junction left unmatched. This CDR3 is built from 15 residues. Germline values: CDR1 LGHDT, CDR2 YNNKEL (reference sequence). CDR3 amino acids: CASSQGWTGGNIQYF. In nucleotides, the CDR3 is TGTGCCAGCAGCCAAGGATGGACAGGGGGGAACATTCAGTACTTC.

The chain links TRBV6-1 to TRBJ1-2, with 7 bases matching TRBD1. The CDR3 spans 14 residues. The junction had 7 bases not matched to a gene; V was cut back by 1 base and J by 8 bases. Germline V lookup: CDR1 MNHNS, CDR2 SASEGT. The CDR3 coding sequence is TGTGCCAGCAGTGAAGATCGGAGGGGGCAAGGCTACACCTTC. Protein product: CASSEDRRGQGYTF.

This clone has more than one count but fewer than ten. The chain joins TRBV6-2 or TRBV6-3 to TRBJ2-1; no definite D call. V was trimmed by 7 bases and J by 4 bases, leaving 14 bases between them. Germline loops: CDR1 MNHEY, CDR2 SVGEGT. CDR3 size: 14 residues. In DNA form, the CDR3 reads TGTGCCAGCAATTATGGCGGAAAGTACAATGAGCAGTTCTTC. Its translation is CASNYGGKYNEQFF.

The chain uses TRBV6-6 and TRBJ2-3; 7 bases are a match to TRBD1. CDR1 and CDR2 (germline): MNHNY, SVGAGI (reference sequence). The CDR3 consists of 16 residues. J gave up 2 bases and V 2 bases, and 7 bases lay outside the gene matches. As DNA, the CDR3 is TGTGCCAGCAGTTACCGGCCGGGGACAGCCACAGATACGCAGTATTTT. Translation gives CASSYRPGTATDTQYF.

The chain is built from TRBV5-1 and TRBJ2-7; perhaps TRBD1 as D (6 bases). CDR1 SGHRS and CDR2 YFSETQ come from the germline V gene. The CDR3 has 15 residues. V gave up 4 bases and J gave up 4 bases, with 18 bases separating them. DNA for the CDR3: TGCGCCAGCAGCCCCACCGGGGACATAGTTTACGAGCAGTACTTC. Residues: CASSPTGDIVYEQYF.

This chain uses TRBV7-2 with TRBJ2-5, with 8 bases aligning to TRBD1. The CDR3 is made up of 15 amino acids. V dropped 3 bases and J dropped 4; count of bases not matched to a gene: 7. CDR1 is SGHTA, CDR2 FQGNSA, per germline. The CDR3 nucleotides are TGTGCCAGCAGCTTTCAGACAGGGGTAGCAGAGACCCAGTACTTC. Its protein product is CASSFQTGVAETQYF. Looking up the rest from reference TRBV7-2 and TRBJ2-5 gives the full variable domain: GAGVSQSPSNKVTEKGKDVELRCDPISGHTALYWYRQSLGQGLEFLIYFQGNSAPDKSGLPSDRFSAERTGGSVSTLTIQRTQQEDSAVYLCASSFQTGVAETQYFGPGTRLLVL.

V gene TRBV20-1 combines with J gene TRBJ1-6; D is possibly TRBD1 (5 bases). Trimming shortened V by 4 bases and J by 15 bases, and 13 bases separated the two germline ends. The CDR3 loop spans 11 amino acids. CDR1 is DFQATT and CDR2 is SNEGSKA in the germline V gene (reference sequence). The CDR3 DNA reads as TGCAGTGCTACCAGGGATCTTCACCTCCACTTT. The encoded protein is CSATRDLHLHF.

The count of this clone is one. J is TRBJ2-7 and V is TRBV7-9; weak D call: TRBD2 (5 bases). Trimming stripped 5 bases from V and 7 bases from J, with 15 bases between. The CDR3 is 13 residues long. Germline values: CDR1 SEHNR, CDR2 FQNEAQ (reference sequence). Here the CDR3 reads CASSLRGTGEQYF. In DNA, the CDR3 is TGTGCCAGCAGCCTACGCGGAACGGGGGAGCAGTACTTC.

The chain recombines TRBV3-1 (or the pseudogene TRBV3-2) with TRBJ2-5; 8 positions match TRBD2. V was clipped by 0 bases and J by 13 bases; unmatched bases: 4. Germline CDR1 reads LGHDT; CDR2 reads YNNKEL (reference sequence). The CDR3 totals 12 residues. CDR3 DNA: TGTGCCAGCAGCCAAGATGGGGGACTAGTGTACTTC. Translated, it gives CASSQDGGLVYF.

On this clone itself: The junction departs from the called germline gene at one end, perhaps through a read error. This chain joins TRBV5-6 and TRBJ2-7, with 9 bases matching TRBD1. Germline values: CDR1 SGHDT, CDR2 YYEEEE. The CDR3 runs 12 residues. CDR3 amino acids: CASSFNRGQGLF. In DNA, the CDR3 is TGTGCCAGCAGCTTCAACAGGGGGCAGGGCCTCTTC.